This T cell receptor (beta chain) was observed in a study of blood T cell repertoires in COVID-19. On the study more broadly: Acute and convalescent COVID-19 specimens originated in the United States, Italy and Spain.

Method: immunoSEQ multiplex PCR; TCRdb's copy keeps in-frame clones and lacks some. The table has around 100,000 clones, about 90% seen once; the top ten hold over 7%. Germline V CDR1 and CDR2: MRHNA, SNTAGT. The CDR3 has 13 amino acids. The germline V and J ends were trimmed by 5 bases and 0 bases, with 5 bases remaining between them. The receptor was derived from a man between 25 and 39 years old in a cohort sampled during active COVID-19. The sample taken for sequencing was peripheral blood. The chain combines TRBV6-4 with TRBJ1-5, with D hard to call. CDR3 protein: CASSQDSNQPQHF. CDR3 bases: TGTGCCAGCAGTCAGGATAGCAATCAGCCCCAGCATTTT.